This T cell receptor beta chain was found in a study of cytomegalovirus exposure and HLA in healthy donors. Germline CDR1 reads MDHEN; CDR2 reads SYDVKM. V lost 6 bases and J 1 base, leaving 9 bases between the germline ends. This CDR3 is 13 amino acids long. PCR amplification relied on 60 Vbeta primers (plus 13 Jbeta primers). Some clones are missing from TCRdb's copy, which holds only in-frame ones; the method was immunoSEQ multiplex PCR. The sample has about 130,000 clones; 77% are singletons. This clone showed up just once. The sequencing input was PBMCs. The rearrangement joins TRBV28 to TRBJ1-1; D ambiguous. The receptor was derived from a man aged 30 to 45 in good health and CMV-seronegative. CDR3 protein: CASSPLGNTEAFF. CDR3 nucleotide sequence: TGTGCCAGCAGCCCCCTAGGGAACACTGAAGCTTTCTTT. Complete variable domain (other parts from reference TRBV28 and TRBJ1-1): DVKVTQSSRYLVKRTGEKVFLECVQDMDHENMFWYRQDPGLGLRLIYFSYDVKMKEKGDIPEGYSVSREKKERFSLILESASTNQTSMYLCASSPLGNTEAFFGQGTRLTVV.